The 31 T cell receptor beta chains listed next were all sequenced from one sample in a study of T cell responses to AZD1222 COVID-19 vaccine. The table came from immunoSEQ multiplex PCR; TCRdb's copy has only in-frame clones and leaves some out. The repertoire has some 130,000 clones, around four fifths of them found once; the top ten carry 4.1%. The sample here was peripheral blood, taken on day 0 of AZD1222 vaccination. The receptors stem from an adult in good health.

The chain couples TRBV15 to TRBJ1-4; possibly TRBD1 for D (5 bases). This CDR3 has 18 amino acids. V was cut by 0 bases and J by 3 bases, with 17 bases left in between. CDR1 LNHNV and CDR2 YYDKDF come from the germline V gene (reference sequence). The CDR3 sequence is CATSRDALGGEANEKLFF. CDR3 DNA sequence: TGTGCCACCAGCAGAGACGCCCTCGGGGGGGAGGCTAATGAAAAACTGTTTTTT.

This clone was detected only once. The V call is TRBV11-2, the J call TRBJ2-7; TRBD2 might be the D (5 bases). V lost 4 bases to trimming and J lost 1 base, with 17 bases between them. The CDR3 contains 16 residues. Germline lookup yields CDR1 SGHAT and CDR2 FQNNGV. The CDR3, as DNA: TGTGCCAGCAGCTCGATCCAGAGGGTGGGATCCTACGAGCAGTACTTC. Translation gives CASSSIQRVGSYEQYF.

This clone was seen a single time. The chain recombines TRBV5-5 with TRBJ1-4; D gene ambiguous. Germline assignment: CDR1 SGHKS and CDR2 YYEKEE (reference sequence). V lost 5 bases, J lost 10 bases, and 18 bases lay in between. The CDR3 totals 14 residues. CDR3 coding DNA: TGTGCCAGCAGTCCACGTACCGAGGGAGCAAAACTGTTTTTT. Translated, it gives CASSPRTEGAKLFF.

V and J are TRBV5-4 and TRBJ2-2, with D maybe TRBD1 (6 bases). V shed 1 base and J shed 6 bases, with 10 bases lying between them. CDR3 size: 14 residues. Germline CDR1 and CDR2: SGHNT and YYREEE (reference sequence). This CDR3 reads CASSLQGSSGELFF. In DNA form, the CDR3 reads TGTGCCAGCAGCTTGCAGGGGTCATCCGGGGAGCTGTTTTTT. Complete variable domain (other parts from reference TRBV5-4 and TRBJ2-2): ETGVTQSPTHLIKTRGQQVTLRCSSQSGHNTVSWYQQALGQGPQFIFQYYREEENGRGNFPPRFSGLQFPNYSSELNVNALELDDSALYLCASSLQGSSGELFFGEGSRLTVL.

V is TRBV5-6 and J is TRBJ1-2; D gene uncertain. The CDR3 sequence is 11 residues long. Germline values: CDR1 SGHDT, CDR2 YYEEEE. V was cut by 1 base and J by 7 bases, with 5 bases left in between. The CDR3 region has the DNA TGTGCCAGCAGCTTGAGTTTTGGCTACACCTTC. Translation: CASSLSFGYTF.

The chain employs TRBV30 and TRBJ1-3, with D hard to call. Trimming took 2 bases from V and 1 from J, leaving 3 bases between them. Germline-derived CDR1 and CDR2 are GTSNPN and SVGIG (reference sequence). The CDR3 extends over 12 amino acids. In nucleotides, the CDR3 is TGTGCCTGGAGTATATCTGGAAACACCATATATTTT. Translating gives CAWSISGNTIYF.

This chain connects TRBV5-1 to TRBJ1-1; possibly TRBD1 for D (6 bases). The V gene's germline CDR1 is SGHRS and CDR2 YFSETQ. The CDR3 covers 16 residues. Trimming shortened V by 2 bases and J by 6 bases, and 20 bases separated the two germline ends. The CDR3 DNA reads as TGCGCCAGCAGCTTCAATACCGGGACACAATTTTCTGAAGCTTTCTTT. Translating it yields CASSFNTGTQFSEAFF. Drawing the rest from reference TRBV5-1 and TRBJ1-1, the complete variable domain is KAGVTQTPRYLIKTRGQQVTLSCSPISGHRSVSWYQQTPGQGLQFLFEYFSETQRNKGNFPGRFSGRQFSNSRSEMNVSTLELGDSALYLCASSFNTGTQFSEAFFGQGTRLTVV.

As DNA, the CDR3 is TGTGCCAGCAACGCCGACAGGGGTTTTGTCACAACTAATGAAAAACTGTTTTTT. Translating it yields CASNADRGFVTTNEKLFF. The gene calls are TRBV28 and TRBJ1-4, with TRBD1 matching 8 bases. With V trimmed by 7 bases and J by 0 bases, 13 bases remained unmatched. The CDR3 is made up of 18 amino acids. The germline gives CDR1 MDHEN, CDR2 SYDVKM.

The J gene is TRBJ1-5, the V gene TRBV3-1 (or the pseudogene TRBV3-2); 8 positions match TRBD1. This CDR3 comprises 16 residues. Germline V gene sequence: CDR1 LGHDT, CDR2 YNNKEL (reference sequence). Unmatched junction bases numbered 13, after V lost 5 bases and J lost 7 bases. The CDR3 DNA sequence: TGTGCCAGCAGCGCAAACCCGGACAGGGTTGGGCAGCCCCAGCATTTT. It codes for CASSANPDRVGQPQHF.

The J gene is TRBJ1-6, the V gene TRBV7-6; D is ambiguous. CDR3 size: 17 residues. Germline-derived CDR1 and CDR2 are SGHVS and FNYEAQ. The V and J ends lost 3 bases and 0 bases respectively, with 12 bases between them. DNA for the CDR3: TGTGCCAGCAGCTTTGGAAGGGAGAGCTCCTATAATTCACCCCTCCACTTT. Translated, it gives CASSFGRESSYNSPLHF.

This clone came up once. J is TRBJ1-2 and V is TRBV19; D is unresolved. The CDR3 length is 14 residues. The germline V gene has CDR1 LNHDA and CDR2 SQIVND (reference sequence). The V end was cut by 3 bases, the J end by 1 base, with 9 bases between. The DNA for the CDR3 is TGTGCCAGTAGTATTGAGGCCGGTAACTATGGCTACACCTTC. This codes for CASSIEAGNYGYTF.

The rearrangement links TRBV28 to TRBJ2-1; 8 bases fit TRBD2. The CDR3 runs 16 residues. Germline values: CDR1 MDHEN, CDR2 SYDVKM. Trimming took 6 bases from V and 5 from J; bases not matched to a gene: 12. The CDR3 here is CASSLSERGTHNEQFF. The CDR3 DNA is TGTGCCAGCAGCTTGTCCGAGCGGGGGACCCACAATGAGCAGTTCTTC.

V and J are TRBV5-1 and TRBJ2-5; D not certain. The germline V gene encodes CDR1 SGHRS and CDR2 YFSETQ. V was pared by 0 bases and J by 2 bases, with 5 bases between. The CDR3 spans 13 residues. The CDR3 here is CASSLERQETQYF. Here the CDR3 DNA reads TGCGCCAGCAGCTTGGAGAGGCAAGAGACCCAGTACTTC. Full variable domain (remainder filled in from reference TRBV5-1 and TRBJ2-5): KAGVTQTPRYLIKTRGQQVTLSCSPISGHRSVSWYQQTPGQGLQFLFEYFSETQRNKGNFPGRFSGRQFSNSRSEMNVSTLELGDSALYLCASSLERQETQYFGPGTRLLVL.

This clone was recorded once. This chain uses TRBV4-1 with TRBJ1-1, with 9 bases that match TRBD1. Germline CDR1 and CDR2: MGHRA and YSYEKL. This CDR3 contains 16 residues. V lost 4 bases, J lost 0 bases, and 6 bases stayed unmatched. For the CDR3, the DNA is TGCGCCAGCAGCCTCCGGACAGGGGAGTTGAACACTGAAGCTTTCTTT. Encoded protein: CASSLRTGELNTEAFF.

The chain combines TRBV5-1 with TRBJ1-3; possible D gene TRBD1, 6 bases. With 4 bases removed from V and 0 bases from J, the gap between germline ends came to 11 bases. Germline CDR1 reads SGHRS; CDR2 reads YFSETQ. The CDR3 loop spans 15 amino acids. This CDR3 is CASSVGQPSGNTIYF. CDR3 coding DNA: TGCGCCAGCAGCGTTGGACAGCCCTCTGGAAACACCATATATTTT.

J is TRBJ1-1 and V is TRBV25-1, with 10 nucleotides matching TRBD1. The V gene end was trimmed by 5 bases and the J gene end by 4 bases; junction bases not matched to a gene: 7. Germline CDR1 and CDR2: MGHDK and SYGVNS. This CDR3 is 15 amino acids long. This chain's CDR3 is CASSPQTGGFTEAFF. The CDR3 DNA is TGTGCCAGCAGTCCTCAGACAGGGGGCTTCACTGAAGCTTTCTTT.

The genes are TRBV27 and TRBJ1-1; 7 nucleotides align to TRBD1. Per the germline V gene, CDR1 is MNHEY and CDR2 is SMNVEV (reference sequence). The CDR3 is made up of 16 amino acids. The V segment lost 4 bases and the J segment 3 bases; nucleotides outside the gene matches: 11. The CDR3 nucleotides are TGTGCCAGCAGTTCAACCACAGGGGCCTGGGACACTGAAGCTTTCTTT. Amino acid sequence: CASSSTTGAWDTEAFF.

This rearrangement joins TRBV6-5 to TRBJ1-3; no reliable D call. There are 13 residues in the CDR3. CDR1 is MNHEY, CDR2 SVGAGI, per germline. V lost 5 bases, J lost 3 bases, and 8 bases lay in between. The CDR3 nucleotides read TGTGCCAGCAGTCAAAATATTGGAAACACCATATATTTT. Residues: CASSQNIGNTIYF.

V gene TRBV6-2 or TRBV6-3 combines with J gene TRBJ1-2; D possibly corresponds to TRBD1 (5 bases). The ends were cut back, 1 base at V and 1 base at J, with 16 bases in the middle. CDR1 is MNHEY, CDR2 SVGEGT, per germline. This CDR3 is built from 17 residues. The CDR3 nucleotides are TGTGCCAGCAGTTACTATGGGACGGGAAATATTAACTATGGCTACACCTTC. It encodes CASSYYGTGNINYGYTF.

In this sample, this clone turned up a few times. This chain uses TRBV7-9 with TRBJ2-5; D gene unclear. The CDR3 contains 13 residues. The germline CDR1 and CDR2 sequences are SEHNR and FQNEAQ (reference sequence). Deletions cut 8 bases from V and 4 bases from J, with 14 bases between. DNA for the CDR3: TGTGCCAGCTCTGAGTCAGGAAGAGAGACCCAGTACTTC. As protein: CASSESGRETQYF.

The chain combines TRBV5-1 with TRBJ2-7, with 9 bases that match TRBD1. J was trimmed by 3 bases and V by 3 bases; bases with no gene match: 10. This CDR3 has 16 residues. Germline values: CDR1 SGHRS, CDR2 YFSETQ. CDR3: CASSSPGQGKDYEQYF. The CDR3 DNA reads TGCGCCAGCAGCTCTCCGGGACAGGGAAAGGACTACGAGCAGTACTTC. Together with reference TRBV5-1 and TRBJ2-7, the CDR3 gives the full variable domain: KAGVTQTPRYLIKTRGQQVTLSCSPISGHRSVSWYQQTPGQGLQFLFEYFSETQRNKGNFPGRFSGRQFSNSRSEMNVSTLELGDSALYLCASSSPGQGKDYEQYFGPGTRLTVT.

This rearrangement joins TRBV27 to TRBJ1-2; perhaps TRBD1 as D (6 bases). Trimming pared 7 bases from V and 7 bases from J, leaving 16 bases between. CDR3 length: 13 amino acids. The germline V gene has CDR1 MNHEY and CDR2 SMNVEV (reference sequence). The CDR3 loop is CASTSQSDSGYTF. CDR3 DNA: TGTGCCAGCACTTCTCAGTCGGACAGTGGCTACACCTTC.

J is TRBJ2-3 and V is TRBV2; no clear D gene. Per germline, CDR1 SNHLY and CDR2 FYNNEI. Deletions cut 6 bases from V and 1 base from J, with 14 bases between. The CDR3 loop spans 15 amino acids. The CDR3 DNA is TGTGCCAGCAGGGTCGACCTCGGCGGCACAGATACGCAGTATTTT. Translated: CASRVDLGGTDTQYF.

V usage is TRBV6-5 and J usage is TRBJ2-5; TRBD1 agrees at 7 bases. From germline, CDR1 is MNHEY and CDR2 SVGAGI. With 5 bases clipped from V and 5 bases from J, the junction kept 2 bases outside the gene matches. The CDR3 totals 12 residues. CDR3 coding DNA: TGTGCCAGCAGTCCCAGGGGGGAGACCCAGTACTTC. Translated, it gives CASSPRGETQYF.

There are a few counts of this clone. The chain uses TRBV27 and TRBJ2-7; D is possibly TRBD1 (5 bases). From germline, CDR1 is MNHEY and CDR2 SMNVEV (reference sequence). The CDR3 has 15 amino acids. V lost 3 bases to trimming and J lost 3 bases, with 15 bases between them. Written as DNA, the CDR3 is TGTGCCAGCAGTTTGGCGGTGGGGCAATACTACGAGCAGTACTTC. Translation: CASSLAVGQYYEQYF.

The genes are TRBV5-1 and TRBJ1-2, with D possibly being TRBD1 (5 bases). CDR3 size: 15 residues. Trimming stripped 4 bases from V and 6 bases from J, with 19 bases between. The germline V gene has CDR1 SGHRS and CDR2 YFSETQ. The CDR3 spells CASSARRRQGDGYTF. CDR3 DNA: TGCGCCAGCAGCGCCCGGAGGAGGCAGGGTGATGGCTACACCTTC.

The chain combines TRBV28 with TRBJ2-7; TRBD1 or TRBD2 may be the D gene (5 bases each). The CDR3 spans 12 residues. Per germline, CDR1 MDHEN and CDR2 SYDVKM. Trimming shortened V by 6 bases and J by 3 bases, and 9 bases separated the two germline ends. The CDR3 reads CASSQGRYEQYF. CDR3 DNA sequence: TGTGCCAGCAGCCAGGGACGCTACGAGCAGTACTTC.

V usage is TRBV27 and J usage is TRBJ1-2; a possible D gene is TRBD1 (5 bases). Germline lookup yields CDR1 MNHEY and CDR2 SMNVEV (reference sequence). Trimming left V 5 bases short and J 2 bases short, with 15 bases between. CDR3 size: 15 residues. The CDR3 DNA is TGTGCCAGCAGTCGCCGGGACGGGTTAAACTATGGCTACACCTTC. Its translation is CASSRRDGLNYGYTF.

The rearrangement joins TRBV5-1 to TRBJ1-4, with no clear D. CDR3 length: 13 amino acids. V was trimmed by 5 bases and J by 5 bases, leaving 10 bases between them. Per the germline V gene, CDR1 is SGHRS and CDR2 is YFSETQ. CDR3 sequence (DNA): TGCGCCAGCAGTTCAGGCCACAATGAAAAACTGTTTTTT. It is translated as CASSSGHNEKLFF.

The rearrangement uses TRBV7-7 and TRBJ2-1, with a weak D call TRBD2 (5 bases). The CDR3 is made up of 14 amino acids. Germline CDR1 and CDR2: SSHAT and FNYEAQ (reference sequence). V dropped 1 base and J dropped 7 bases, with 11 bases sitting between them. Here the CDR3 reads CASSLGSGLNEQFF. The CDR3 DNA reads as TGTGCCAGCAGCTTAGGGTCGGGGTTGAATGAGCAGTTCTTC. The full variable domain, completed using reference TRBV7-7 and TRBJ2-1, is GAGVSQSPRYKVTKRGQDVTLRCDPISSHATLYWYQQALGQGPEFLTYFNYEAQPDKSGLPSDRFSAERPEGSISTLTIQRTEQRDSAMYRCASSLGSGLNEQFFGPGTRLTVL.

This clone was counted a single time. The V gene is TRBV18, the J gene TRBJ2-2; D is unclear. With 3 bases removed from V and 1 base from J, the gap between germline ends came to 12 bases. Per the germline V gene, CDR1 is KGHSH and CDR2 is LQKENI. The length of the CDR3 is 16 residues. This CDR3 is CASSPLSAENTGELFF. The CDR3 DNA follows: TGTGCCAGCTCACCCTTGAGCGCCGAGAACACCGGGGAGCTGTTTTTT.